The rows below give T cell receptor beta chains drawn from one sample of a study of blood T cell repertoires in COVID-19. Generated by immunoSEQ multiplex PCR, the TCRdb table keeps only in-frame clones and is missing some. This table holds a few hundred thousand clones, around 85% found once. The sample taken for sequencing was PBMCs or T cells enriched from blood (not recorded which). These receptors came from a middle-aged woman with acute COVID-19. The CDR3 runs from the conserved cysteine through the conserved F or W. A D gene is named only where the DNA matches it firmly. Rows give clone size only sometimes, using once, few, many, or a class for an expanded clone.

j_call d_call clone_size v_call cdr3_nt cdr3_aa
TRBJ2-1 TRBD2 once TRBV9 TGTGCCAGCAGCGTAGCTAGCGGGGCGGAGTCCTACAATGAGCAGTTCTTC CASSVASGAESYNEQFF
TRBJ2-7 NA once TRBV4-1 TGCGCCAGCAGCCAGCCAACTTCAAACTACGAGCAGTACTTC CASSQPTSNYEQYF
TRBJ1-5 TRBD1 NA TRBV6-2/TRBV6-3 TGTGCCAGCAGTTCGCAGGACAGGGGAAATCAGCCCCAGCATTTT CASSSQDRGNQPQHF
TRBJ1-2 NA few TRBV28 TGTGCCAGCACCAGGTCCTATGGCTACACCTTC CASTRSYGYTF
TRBJ1-1 TRBD1 NA TRBV13 TGTGCCAGCAGCTTTGGGGACAGGGCGGCGACTGAAGCTTTCTTT CASSFGDRAATEAFF
TRBJ1-3 NA NA TRBV10-2 TGCGCCAGCAGTCAACTTTTCACTTACTCTGGAAACACCATATATTTT CASSQLFTYSGNTIYF
TRBJ2-7 NA once TRBV6-7 TGTGCCAGCAGTCACCCGGTTGAGCAGTACTTC CASSHPVEQYF
TRBJ1-1 NA NA TRBV7-3 TGTGCCAGCAGCTTCGGGGGAAGCACTGAAGCTTTCTTT CASSFGGSTEAFF
TRBJ1-2 TRBD1 NA TRBV7-8 TGTGCCAGCAGCCGCCGGGACAGGGAGGACTATGGCTACACCTTC CASSRRDREDYGYTF
TRBJ2-1 TRBD2 NA TRBV7-2 TGTGCCAGCAGCCCCGGACTAGCAATCATGGATGAGCAGTTCTTC CASSPGLAIMDEQFF
TRBJ1-6 NA few TRBV4-1 TGCGCCAGCAGCCAAGATATTGAGTCACCCCTCCACTTT CASSQDIESPLHF
TRBJ2-5 NA NA TRBV5-1 TGCGCCAGCAGCATGGGACTCCAAGAGACCCAGTACTTC CASSMGLQETQYF
TRBJ2-1 TRBD2 NA TRBV24-1 TGTGCCCCCTCTAGCGGGAGAGGCAATGAGCAGTTCTTC CAPSSGRGNEQFF
TRBJ2-2 TRBD2 few TRBV3-1/TRBV3-2 TGTGCCAGCAGCCAGGGGGGGGTCACCGGGGAGCTGTTTTTT CASSQGGVTGELFF
TRBJ1-3 NA NA TRBV19 TGTGCCAGTAGTGCCAGACTTCGAGTATCTGGAAACACCATATATTTT CASSARLRVSGNTIYF
TRBJ1-3 NA few TRBV6-5 TGTGCCAGCAGACCCGGGGACTTCGGCACCATATATTTT CASRPGDFGTIYF
TRBJ2-1 NA once TRBV30 TGTGCCTGGAGGGGGGCTAGCGGTTCCTACAATGAGCAGTTCTTC CAWRGASGSYNEQFF
TRBJ2-1 NA NA TRBV5-1 TGCGCCAGCAGAGAGGCCCGTGGCGGTACCTACAATGAGCAGTTCTTC CASREARGGTYNEQFF
TRBJ2-3 TRBD2 NA TRBV4-2 TGTGCCAGCAGCCAAGATTTAGCGGGAGGCACAGATACGCAGTATTTT CASSQDLAGGTDTQYF
TRBJ2-5 TRBD1 NA TRBV3-1/TRBV3-2 TGTGCCAGCAGCCCTCTAGGAGGGACAGGGGAGGAGACCCAGTACTTC CASSPLGGTGEETQYF
TRBJ1-5 NA once TRBV4-3 TGCGCCAGCAGCCAAGATGGGAGCCAGCCCCAGCATTTT CASSQDGSQPQHF
TRBJ2-1 NA NA TRBV27 TGTGCCAGCAGTTTCCTGCGGGCCGGCAATGAGCAGTTCTTC CASSFLRAGNEQFF
TRBJ1-5 NA NA TRBV6-2/TRBV6-3 TGTGCCAGCAGCAGTCGAGGGGGTCCCTCTGTACAGCCCCAGCATTTT CASSSRGGPSVQPQHF
TRBJ2-3 NA NA TRBV18 TGTGCCAGCTCAGTCACTAGAAGCGGATCAGATACGCAGTATTTT CASSVTRSGSDTQYF
TRBJ2-7 TRBD2 NA TRBV10-3 TGTGCCATCAGCCTAGGGACTAGCGGGAGCTCCTACGAGCAGTACTTC CAISLGTSGSSYEQYF
TRBJ2-3 TRBD2 NA TRBV5-1 TGCGCCAGCAGCCCGGGGACCCTAGCGGGAGGAGTCGGGCAAACAGATACGCAGTATTTT CASSPGTLAGGVGQTDTQYF
TRBJ2-7 NA once TRBV2 TGTGCCAGCAACGAACAAGGGGATTCCTACGAGCAGTACTTC CASNEQGDSYEQYF
TRBJ1-3 NA NA TRBV13 TGTGCCAGCAGCTTAGAACGGGGGAACACCATATATTTT CASSLERGNTIYF
TRBJ1-5 NA NA TRBV2 TGTGCCAGCACCGAGGGGACACCCAATCAGCCCCAGCATTTT CASTEGTPNQPQHF
TRBJ2-1 TRBD1 NA TRBV10-1 TGCGCCAGCAGTGGGACAGGGAGCTCCAATGAGCAGTTCTTC CASSGTGSSNEQFF
TRBJ2-1 NA NA TRBV13 TGTGCCAGCAGCTTAGTTCGCAATGAGCAGTTCTTC CASSLVRNEQFF
TRBJ1-4 TRBD1 NA TRBV15 TGTGCCACCAGCAGAGTAAAACAGGGGTGGGGTGAAAAACTGTTTTTT CATSRVKQGWGEKLFF
TRBJ2-1 NA NA TRBV19 TGTGCCAGTAGTCACAGGCCTACATCCTACAATGAGCAGTTCTTC CASSHRPTSYNEQFF
TRBJ2-5 NA NA TRBV11-2 TGTGCCAGCAGCCGTATCGGCGGCCCCGTCGGAGAGACCCAGTACTTC CASSRIGGPVGETQYF
TRBJ1-4 TRBD1 NA TRBV5-1 TGCGCCAGCAGCTTGGCCCAGGGGGATGAAAAACTGTTTTTT CASSLAQGDEKLFF
TRBJ2-4 NA NA TRBV28 TGTGCCAGCAGCTACGACACTCTAGCCAAAAACATTCAGTACTTC CASSYDTLAKNIQYF
TRBJ1-2 NA many TRBV7-2 TGTGCCAGCAGCTTATATGAACCCCTGGAGGGTGGCTACACCTTC CASSLYEPLEGGYTF
TRBJ2-1 TRBD1 once TRBV2 TGTGCCAGCACTAGTCAGGGGGCGGGATTCGGTGAGCAGTTCTTC CASTSQGAGFGEQFF
TRBJ2-7 TRBD2 NA TRBV18 TGTGCCAGCTCACCCCCTAGCGGGATTTTGTACGAGCAGTACTTC CASSPPSGILYEQYF
TRBJ2-7 NA once TRBV3-1/TRBV3-2 TGTGCCAGCAGCGCACGACAGATGCAGTACTTC CASSARQMQYF
TRBJ1-5 NA NA TRBV2 TGTGCCAGCAAACCAACTTATAGCAATCAGCCCCAGCATTTT CASKPTYSNQPQHF
TRBJ1-1 TRBD1 NA TRBV18 TGTGCCAGCTCACCTCCTGACAGGGGGAGTACTGAAGCTTTCTTT CASSPPDRGSTEAFF
TRBJ2-1 NA NA TRBV21-1 TGTGCCAGCAGCAAAGGGGGCGCTAGCGGGAAAGGGTCCTACAATGAGCAGTTCTTC CASSKGGASGKGSYNEQFF
TRBJ1-3 NA NA TRBV3-1/TRBV3-2 TGTGCCAGCAGCCCCTCAAGAGGCGGGGGACCCTCTGGAAACACCATATATTTT CASSPSRGGGPSGNTIYF
TRBJ2-7 NA NA TRBV7-9 TGTGCCAGCAAGGGAGGGGGGCCAACCTACGAGCAGTACTTC CASKGGGPTYEQYF
TRBJ1-5 NA NA TRBV6-1 TGTGCCAGCAGTGAAGGGCGCAATCAGCCCCAGCATTTT CASSEGRNQPQHF
TRBJ2-7 NA NA TRBV7-8 TGTGCCAGCAGCTACCAGCAGGTCTACGAGCAGTACTTC CASSYQQVYEQYF
TRBJ2-1 TRBD2 NA TRBV11-2 TGTGCCAGCAGCTTATCGCTAGCGGGAGTCTATGAGCAGTTCTTC CASSLSLAGVYEQFF
TRBJ1-5 NA NA TRBV7-9 TGTGCCAGCAGCTTAGGGGATTTGGGCCGGGCAGGGAGGGATCAGCCCCAGCATTTT CASSLGDLGRAGRDQPQHF
TRBJ1-6 NA NA TRBV28 TGTGCCAGCAGTTACAGGGTTGCTGGTTCGACTTTGCACTCACCCCTCCACTTT CASSYRVAGSTLHSPLHF
TRBJ2-5 TRBD1 NA TRBV11-2 TGTGCCAGCAGCCTAGGTGGGACAGAACCCTTCGCGACCCAGTACTTC CASSLGGTEPFATQYF
TRBJ2-3 NA NA TRBV10-3 TGTGCCATCCGAGCGGGTACTAGCACAGATACGCAGTATTTT CAIRAGTSTDTQYF
TRBJ1-2 NA NA TRBV27 TGTGCCAGCAGTTCACAGGGTAACTATGGCTACACCTTC CASSSQGNYGYTF
TRBJ1-6 NA NA TRBV18 TGTGCCAGCTCACCGGTACTTAGCTCCTATAATTCACCCCTCCACTTT CASSPVLSSYNSPLHF
TRBJ1-1 NA NA TRBV2 TGTGCCAGCAGTGGGCAGGGCATGAACACTGAAGCTTTCTTT CASSGQGMNTEAFF
TRBJ1-5 NA NA TRBV12-2 TGTGCAAGTCGCTTCTTTAGAGATCCGCCCCAGCATTTT CASRFFRDPPQHF
TRBJ1-1 TRBD1 NA TRBV29-1 TGCAGCGTGCGCAGGGGGCGAGGCACTGAAGCTTTCTTT CSVRRGRGTEAFF
TRBJ2-1 TRBD2 NA TRBV11-1 TGTGCCAGCAGGCTAGCGGAAATCTACAATGAGCAGTTCTTC CASRLAEIYNEQFF